The rows below give T cell receptor beta chains drawn from one sample of a study of beta chain features in type 1 diabetes. Assay: immunoSEQ multiplex PCR; the TCRdb copy retains only in-frame clones and omits some. Of under 20,000 clones listed, 45% to 65% are singletons. The sequencing input was stem cell memory CD4+ T cells from blood. These receptors all stem from a woman younger than 30 in good health. CDR3s include the opening cysteine and the closing phenylalanine or tryptophan. The D gene is left open where the match is weak. Where a row states a size, it is once, few, many or the class of an expanded clone; other rows omit it.

j_call: TRBJ1-2
d_call: TRBD1
v_call: TRBV28
clone_size: NA
cdr3_nt: TGTGCCAGCAGTATCGGGACAGGGGGCTATGGCTACACCTTC
cdr3_aa: CASSIGTGGYGYTF

j_call: TRBJ1-5
d_call: NA
v_call: TRBV10-3
clone_size: NA
cdr3_nt: TGTGCCACCCGGACAGTTAGCAATCAGCCCCAGCATTTT
cdr3_aa: CATRTVSNQPQHF

j_call: TRBJ1-1
d_call: NA
v_call: TRBV27
clone_size: NA
cdr3_nt: TGTGCCAGCAGTTCCGGGAACACTGAAGCTTTCTTT
cdr3_aa: CASSSGNTEAFF

j_call: TRBJ2-4
d_call: NA
v_call: TRBV30
clone_size: few
cdr3_nt: TGTGCCGGCAGTAGCGGACTAGCCAAAAACATTCAGTACTTC
cdr3_aa: CAGSSGLAKNIQYF

j_call: TRBJ2-1
d_call: NA
v_call: TRBV6-5
clone_size: NA
cdr3_nt: TGTGCCAGCGGCAAACAGGGGCGGGGTGAGCAGTTCTTC
cdr3_aa: CASGKQGRGEQFF

j_call: TRBJ2-5
d_call: NA
v_call: TRBV7-9
clone_size: few
cdr3_nt: TGTGCCAGCAGCTTGACCGTGACTAGGCGGGAGACCCAGTACTTC
cdr3_aa: CASSLTVTRRETQYF

j_call: TRBJ2-5
d_call: NA
v_call: TRBV19
clone_size: NA
cdr3_nt: TGTGCCAGTTCAGAGGGGGGGCAGACCCAGTACTTC
cdr3_aa: CASSEGGQTQYF

j_call: TRBJ2-3
d_call: NA
v_call: TRBV5-5
clone_size: NA
cdr3_nt: TGTGCCAGCAGCTTGTCGCCGACACTTAGCACAGATACGCAGTATTTT
cdr3_aa: CASSLSPTLSTDTQYF

j_call: TRBJ1-1
d_call: TRBD1
v_call: TRBV11-2
clone_size: NA
cdr3_nt: TGTGCCAGCAGCTTAGGCGATCGACAGGGCTCTGAAGCTTTCTTT
cdr3_aa: CASSLGDRQGSEAFF

j_call: TRBJ2-7
d_call: TRBD2
v_call: TRBV13
clone_size: NA
cdr3_nt: TGTGCCAGCAGCTTTGAGCGGGACGGGGCATACGAGCAGTACTTC
cdr3_aa: CASSFERDGAYEQYF

j_call: TRBJ2-5
d_call: TRBD1
v_call: TRBV29-1
clone_size: few
cdr3_nt: TGCAGCTGGAACAGGGGCACAGGCCGACAAGAGACCCAGTACTTC
cdr3_aa: CSWNRGTGRQETQYF

j_call: TRBJ1-2
d_call: NA
v_call: TRBV5-8
clone_size: NA
cdr3_nt: TGTGCCAGCAGCTTGCTGGTCGGGCAGGGGAGCTATGGCTACACCTTC
cdr3_aa: CASSLLVGQGSYGYTF

j_call: TRBJ2-2
d_call: NA
v_call: TRBV27
clone_size: NA
cdr3_nt: TGTGCCAGCAACCGACATAGCGGAGCGAACACCGGGGAGCTGTTTTTT
cdr3_aa: CASNRHSGANTGELFF

j_call: TRBJ2-1
d_call: TRBD1
v_call: TRBV6-6
clone_size: NA
cdr3_nt: TGTGCCAGCAGTTACTGGGGACAGGGGCACAATGAGCAGTTCTTC
cdr3_aa: CASSYWGQGHNEQFF

j_call: TRBJ2-1
d_call: TRBD2
v_call: TRBV7-9
clone_size: NA
cdr3_nt: TGTGCCAGCAGCTTAAGGGGGAGCGGGAGGGTCAATGAGCAGTTCTTC
cdr3_aa: CASSLRGSGRVNEQFF

j_call: TRBJ1-1
d_call: TRBD1
v_call: TRBV6-1
clone_size: NA
cdr3_nt: TGTGCCAGCTTAAGGGGGCTGGGAACTGAAGCTTTCTTT
cdr3_aa: CASLRGLGTEAFF

j_call: TRBJ2-1
d_call: TRBD2
v_call: TRBV5-1
clone_size: NA
cdr3_nt: TGCGCCAGCAGCCCCTCGGTTCCGCCCACTAGCGGCTACAATGAGCAGTTCTTC
cdr3_aa: CASSPSVPPTSGYNEQFF

j_call: TRBJ1-1
d_call: NA
v_call: TRBV15
clone_size: NA
cdr3_nt: TGTGCCACCAGCGAACAGGAGGGCGGGGGAGCTTTCTTT
cdr3_aa: CATSEQEGGGAFF

j_call: TRBJ2-5
d_call: NA
v_call: TRBV6-6
clone_size: NA
cdr3_nt: TGTGCCAGCAGACCCGGACAGAAAGAGACCCAGTACTTC
cdr3_aa: CASRPGQKETQYF